The 11 T cell receptor beta chains given below trace back to one sample, sequenced in a study of OX40 agonist ivuxolimab in advanced cancers. Libraries were made using the immunoSEQ multiplex PCR assay. TCRdb obtained this table from immuneACCESS and retained in-frame rearrangements with V and J assigned. These tables miss some clones; where compared with another copy, unresolved V genes account for less than half of the shortfall, and the remainder is unexplained. The sample contains 65,000 to 80,000 clones, roughly nine tenths of them found a single time. The ten largest make up roughly 15% of the sample. The specimen was CD4+ or CD8+ T cells sorted from blood, collected in a trial of the OX40 agonist ivuxolimab. The receptors originated from an adult with an advanced solid tumor such as melanoma, head and neck, liver or kidney cancer.

This clone is a singleton in its sample. V usage is TRBV27 and J usage is TRBJ2-7; D remains ambiguous. The CDR3 has 14 residues. Trimming shortened V by 5 bases and J by 2 bases, and 13 bases separated the two germline ends. From germline, CDR1 is MNHEY and CDR2 SMNVEV (reference sequence). CDR3 DNA: TGTGCCAGCAGTCAGACCCTAAACGCCTACGAGCAGTACTTC. The encoded protein is CASSQTLNAYEQYF.

V and J are TRBV7-6 and TRBJ2-3; D call uncertain. The length of the CDR3 is 13 residues. Trimming took off 2 bases at V and 3 bases at J, with 6 bases between the two ends. CDR1 SGHVS and CDR2 FNYEAQ come from the germline V gene. The CDR3 sequence: CASSLMLTDTQYF. For the CDR3, the DNA is TGTGCCAGCAGCTTAATGCTTACAGATACGCAGTATTTT.

In this sample, this clone turned up once. V and J are TRBV5-6 and TRBJ2-7; the D is unclear. Per germline, CDR1 SGHDT and CDR2 YYEEEE. V lost 2 bases and J 0 bases, leaving 9 bases between the germline ends. The CDR3 has 14 residues. The CDR3 spells CASSFGLSSYEQYF. CDR3 sequence (DNA): TGTGCCAGCAGCTTTGGGCTAAGCTCCTACGAGCAGTACTTC.

The chain carries TRBV13 and TRBJ2-2, with 7 bases lining up with TRBD2. V lost 7 bases, J lost 1 base, and 6 bases stayed unmatched. CDR1 is PRHDT and CDR2 is FYEKMQ in the germline V gene (reference sequence). The CDR3 has 15 amino acids. CDR3 in DNA: TGTGCCAGCATAGCTAGCGGAATGAACACCGGGGAGCTGTTTTTT. Translated, it gives CASIASGMNTGELFF.

This clone is a singleton in its sample. The chain joins TRBV7-8 to TRBJ2-7, with a possible D match to TRBD2 (5 bases). V was cut by 5 bases and J by 3 bases, with 11 bases left in between. The CDR3 spans 13 residues. Germline loops: CDR1 SGHVS, CDR2 FQNEAQ. This CDR3 is CASSLDSYYEQYF. Written as DNA, the CDR3 is TGTGCCAGCAGCCTGGACTCATACTACGAGCAGTACTTC.

The gene calls are TRBV9 and TRBJ2-1, with 8 bases fitting TRBD1. The CDR3 spans 15 residues. The germline CDR1 and CDR2 sequences are SGDLS and YYNGEE. With V trimmed by 4 bases and J by 5 bases, 8 bases remained unmatched. DNA for the CDR3: TGTGCCAGCAGCCCCAGCCAGGGGGCCGACAATGAGCAGTTCTTC. Translating it yields CASSPSQGADNEQFF.

This clone showed up just once. This chain connects TRBV9 to TRBJ2-7, with D possibly being TRBD2 (6 bases). V lost 4 bases and J 4 bases, leaving 24 bases between the germline ends. This CDR3 region has 17 residues. Germline CDR1 is SGDLS and CDR2 is YYNGEE. This CDR3 is CASSPPTGGAGLYEQYF. The CDR3, as DNA: TGTGCCAGCAGCCCTCCAACTGGGGGAGCGGGCTTATACGAGCAGTACTTC.

The CDR3 region has the DNA TGTGCCAGCAGTGAGTTTGGTTACGGGAGCCCCACTAATGAAAAACTGTTTTTT. Protein product: CASSEFGYGSPTNEKLFF. The gene calls are TRBV6-1 and TRBJ1-4; D is ambiguous. Trimming pared 3 bases from V and 2 bases from J, leaving 19 bases between. Germline V gives CDR1 MNHNS, CDR2 SASEGT. The CDR3 loop spans 18 amino acids.

The chain has TRBV27 and TRBJ2-2; D unclear. V dropped 6 bases and J dropped 4 bases, with 6 bases sitting between them. The germline V gene has CDR1 MNHEY and CDR2 SMNVEV (reference sequence). The CDR3 covers 12 residues. The CDR3 loop is CASSPSTGELFF. CDR3 sequence (DNA): TGTGCCAGCAGCCCTAGCACCGGGGAGCTGTTTTTT.

The V and J genes are TRBV7-9 and TRBJ2-1; D remains unclear. V was cut by 1 base and J by 2 bases, with 9 bases left in between. CDR1 is SEHNR, CDR2 FQNEAQ, per germline (reference sequence). The CDR3 is 15 residues long. The CDR3 sequence is CASSLEGSPYNEQFF. The CDR3 DNA follows: TGTGCCAGCAGCTTAGAGGGTTCCCCCTACAATGAGCAGTTCTTC.

The rearrangement uses TRBV4-1 and TRBJ2-5; D is ambiguous. The germline V gene has CDR1 MGHRA and CDR2 YSYEKL. Trimming took 4 bases from V and 4 from J, leaving 13 bases between them. This CDR3 has 14 amino acids. CDR3 protein: CASSPLPVGETQYF. DNA for the CDR3: TGCGCCAGCAGCCCCCTACCGGTGGGAGAGACCCAGTACTTC.